The 22 T cell receptor beta chains below all came from one sample that was sequenced in a study of blood T cell repertoires in COVID-19. Data came from immunoSEQ multiplex PCR; TCRdb stores just in-frame clones and leaves some out. The sample records about 350,000 clones, around nine tenths being singletons. Sequenced material: peripheral blood. The receptors shown here come from a woman aged 60-75 years with COVID-19, enrolled during active disease.

This clone was observed once. V usage is TRBV21-1 and J usage is TRBJ2-2; the table's D call TRBD2 went unverified against the DNA. TRBV21-1 is classified as a pseudogene. The CDR3 consists of 16 residues. Here the CDR3 reads CASSTKSGLASGELFF. DNA for the CDR3: TGTGCCAGCAGCACGAAATCGGGACTAGCTTCCGGGGAGCTGTTTTTT.

The V gene is TRBV28, the J gene TRBJ2-5, with D perhaps matching TRBD2 (5 bases). V lost 2 bases to trimming and J lost 5 bases, with 15 bases between them. Looked up from germline, CDR1 is MDHEN and CDR2 is SYDVKM. This CDR3 has 15 amino acids. The DNA of the CDR3 is TGTGCCAGCAGTTTAGGAGTGATGGGAGCTGAGACCCAGTACTTC. It codes for CASSLGVMGAETQYF.

The V and J genes are TRBV2 and TRBJ2-2; perhaps TRBD1 as D (6 bases). Trimming stripped 8 bases from V and 2 bases from J, with 18 bases between. The CDR3 has 16 amino acids. Per the germline V gene, CDR1 is SNHLY and CDR2 is FYNNEI. CDR3 nucleotides: TGTGCCAGCCGAACGCAGGGGACGTTTAACACCGGGGAGCTGTTTTTT. This encodes CASRTQGTFNTGELFF.

The DNA for the CDR3 is TGTGCCAGCAGTCCCATAAGGGGCGGAACTGAAGCTTTCTTT. Protein: CASSPIRGGTEAFF. The V call is TRBV6-6, the J call TRBJ1-1, with a tentative D call TRBD1 (5 bases). The ends were cut back, 5 bases at V and 5 bases at J, with 15 bases in the middle. Germline loops: CDR1 MNHNY, CDR2 SVGAGI (reference sequence). This CDR3 contains 14 residues.

With respect to this clone: Other nucleotide sequences in the sample specify the same CDR3. The chain uses TRBV7-2 and TRBJ2-5; 12 bases map to TRBD2. J lost 3 bases, V lost 5 bases, and 7 bases had no gene match. This CDR3 has 16 amino acids. Germline loops: CDR1 SGHTA, CDR2 FQGNSA. The CDR3 DNA reads TGTGCCAGCAGCCTTGGCCCTAGCGGGGGGGAAGAGACCCAGTACTTC. Translated, it gives CASSLGPSGGEETQYF.

The V gene is TRBV7-2, the J gene TRBJ1-2; D is uncertain. The V gene lost 5 bases and the J gene lost 7 bases, with 8 bases spanning the gap. Germline V gives CDR1 SGHTA, CDR2 FQGNSA. This CDR3 has 11 amino acids. CDR3 protein: CASSPRVGYTF. The CDR3 DNA sequence: TGTGCCAGCAGCCCCCGGGTTGGCTACACCTTC.

The V and J genes are TRBV7-8 and TRBJ2-1, with 8 bases that match TRBD2. The CDR3 extends over 16 amino acids. Trimming took 1 base from V and 3 from J; bases not matched to a gene: 5. CDR1 is SGHVS and CDR2 is FQNEAQ in the germline V gene. CDR3 protein: CASSLEGLVNYNEQFF. In DNA, the CDR3 is TGTGCCAGCAGCTTAGAGGGACTAGTGAACTACAATGAGCAGTTCTTC.

This rearrangement joins TRBV10-1 to TRBJ2-3, with D perhaps TRBD2 (6 bases). The CDR3 length is 13 residues. The V end was cut by 2 bases, the J end by 3 bases, with 6 bases between. CDR1 is WNHNN and CDR2 is SYGVQD in the germline V gene (reference sequence). In DNA, the CDR3 is TGCGCCAGCAGTGAGAGCGGGACAGATACGCAGTATTTT. Translating gives CASSESGTDTQYF.

This clone showed up just once. The sample carries other DNA sequences with the same CDR3. The chain is built from TRBV7-3 and TRBJ1-2; weak D call: TRBD1 (6 bases). Trimming took off 5 bases at V and 2 bases at J, with 9 bases between the two ends. The CDR3 contains 13 residues. Germline V lookup: CDR1 SGHTA, CDR2 FQGTGA. The CDR3 loop reads CASSPGQNYGYTF. The CDR3 DNA reads as TGTGCCAGCAGCCCAGGACAGAACTATGGCTACACCTTC.

This chain joins TRBV7-3 and TRBJ2-7; a weak D match, TRBD2 (6 bases). CDR1 SGHTA and CDR2 FQGTGA come from the germline V gene. The V and J ends lost 5 bases and 5 bases respectively, with 10 bases between them. CDR3 length: 12 amino acids. DNA for the CDR3: TGTGCCAGCAGCCCCGGGAGTGACGAGCAGTACTTC. Translating it yields CASSPGSDEQYF. The whole variable domain, filled in from reference TRBV7-3 and TRBJ2-7, reads GAGVSQTPSNKVTEKGKYVELRCDPISGHTALYWYRQSLGQGPEFLIYFQGTGAADDSGLPNDRFFAVRPEGSVSTLKIQRTERGDSAVYLCASSPGSDEQYFGPGTRLTVT.

This clone has just one count. This chain joins TRBV30 and TRBJ2-7; D possibly corresponds to TRBD2 (6 bases). Looked up from germline, CDR1 is GTSNPN and CDR2 is SVGIG (reference sequence). V dropped 2 bases and J dropped 0 bases, with 14 bases sitting between them. The CDR3 loop spans 15 amino acids. CDR3 residues: CAWSQGTDSSYEQYF. The CDR3 DNA follows: TGTGCCTGGAGTCAAGGGACTGATAGCTCCTACGAGCAGTACTTC.

The chain links TRBV7-9 to TRBJ1-5; D is possibly TRBD1 (5 bases). This CDR3 spans 13 amino acids. CDR1 and CDR2 (germline): SEHNR, FQNEAQ (reference sequence). V was shortened by 4 bases and J by 5 bases, with 9 bases between the two germline ends. CDR3 sequence: CASSSGIYQPQHF. As DNA, the CDR3 is TGTGCCAGCAGCTCAGGGATATATCAGCCCCAGCATTTT.

V gene TRBV6-5 combines with J gene TRBJ1-2; 7 positions match TRBD1. This CDR3 has 14 amino acids. V lost 7 bases and J lost 8; bases outside the gene matches: 13. CDR1 and CDR2 (germline): MNHEY, SVGAGI. The CDR3 loop is CASTPTDRARGYTF. In nucleotides, the CDR3 is TGTGCCAGCACTCCCACCGACAGGGCGCGGGGCTACACCTTC.

CDR3 DNA sequence: TGTGCCAGCAGCTTACTAGCGGGGACCTCCACAGATACGCAGTATTTT. Protein product: CASSLLAGTSTDTQYF. This chain links TRBV28 with TRBJ2-3; 10 nucleotides agree with TRBD2. This CDR3 region has 16 residues. Germline-derived CDR1 and CDR2 are MDHEN and SYDVKM. With 6 bases clipped from V and 2 bases from J, the junction kept 8 bases outside the gene matches.

The gene calls are TRBV7-9 and TRBJ1-5, with D perhaps TRBD1 (6 bases). From germline, CDR1 is SEHNR and CDR2 FQNEAQ (reference sequence). V was trimmed by 2 bases and J by 7 bases, leaving 21 bases between them. The CDR3 sequence is 17 residues long. The DNA of the CDR3 is TGTGCCAGCAGCTTATCAGGATCGGCAGGGGCTTCCCAGCCCCAGCATTTT. This encodes CASSLSGSAGASQPQHF.

This clone came up once. J is TRBJ2-7 and V is TRBV15; D is possibly TRBD1 (6 bases). The CDR3 is 14 amino acids. Germline V gene lookup returns CDR1 LNHNV and CDR2 YYDKDF (reference sequence). Trimming cost V 0 bases and J 3 bases, with 9 bases left between them. The CDR3 region has the DNA TGTGCCACCAGCAGAGAAACCAGGGGCTACGAGCAGTACTTC. Residues: CATSRETRGYEQYF.

This chain connects TRBV5-1 to TRBJ2-1; 7 bases align to TRBD2. The J segment lost 6 bases and the V segment lost 0 bases, leaving 6 bases of the junction unmatched. Per the germline V gene, CDR1 is SGHRS and CDR2 is YFSETQ. The CDR3 has 15 residues. CDR3 nucleotide sequence: TGCGCCAGCAGCTTGGTGTCACTAGCGAGCAATGAGCAGTTCTTC. It encodes CASSLVSLASNEQFF.

The rearrangement uses TRBV7-9 and TRBJ1-6; TRBD1 is a possible D gene (6 bases). The V gene's germline CDR1 is SEHNR and CDR2 FQNEAQ (reference sequence). V gave up 3 bases and J gave up 5 bases, with 11 bases separating them. The length of the CDR3 is 15 residues. This CDR3 is CASSFGGPNNSPLHF. The CDR3 DNA is TGTGCCAGCAGCTTCGGGGGGCCGAATAATTCACCCCTCCACTTT.

The chain couples TRBV28 to TRBJ1-5; a weak D match, TRBD1 (6 bases). Trimming cost V 2 bases and J 2 bases, with 22 bases left between them. Per the germline V gene, CDR1 is MDHEN and CDR2 is SYDVKM. The CDR3 sequence is 19 residues long. The CDR3 nucleotides are TGTGCCAGCAGTTTAGGAACTACAGGGCTCCTTTGGGGCAATCAGCCCCAGCATTTT. As protein: CASSLGTTGLLWGNQPQHF.

This CDR3 is CASITELLNTEAFF. CDR3 sequence (DNA): TGTGCCAGCATTACAGAATTACTGAACACTGAAGCTTTCTTT. The chain couples TRBV2 to TRBJ1-1; D not certain. V was cut by 7 bases and J by 0 bases, with 12 bases left in between. This CDR3 is built from 14 residues. The germline CDR1 and CDR2 sequences are SNHLY and FYNNEI.

The chain is built from TRBV6-7 and TRBJ1-6; no clear D. TRBV6-7 is treated as an ORF (open reading frame) with a function not yet certain. The V and J ends lost 9 bases and 7 bases respectively, with 22 bases between them. The CDR3 has 16 residues. DNA of the CDR3: TGTGCCAGAAAAGACCGGGATAAGCTAGGGAATTCACCCCTCCACTTT. It codes for CARKDRDKLGNSPLHF.

This clone was seen only once. The CDR3 nucleotides are TGTGCCAGTAGTATAGCGCGGCGTGGCTACACCTTC. Translation: CASSIARRGYTF. This chain joins TRBV19 and TRBJ1-2; D uncertain. The V end was cut by 1 base, the J end by 7 bases, with 7 bases between. This CDR3 is 12 amino acids long. CDR1 LNHDA and CDR2 SQIVND come from the germline V gene (reference sequence).